This TCR beta chain was retrieved from a study of blood T cells in healthy people across ages. Findings of the study overall: Unsorted PBMCs prevented conclusive naive versus antigen-experienced comparison.

The CDR3 is 15 amino acids. From germline, CDR1 is SGHVS and CDR2 FNYEAQ. Germline trimming cut 3 bases from V and 5 bases from J; bases unmatched to any gene: 6. On this clonotype itself: The antigen is undetermined.

Total RNA was isolated from each sample in quantities of at least 5.5 micrograms. Next came a second PCR, run for about 7 to 12 cycles, which used a sample-barcoded 5' primer along with a J-beta primer mix. Each cDNA molecule was tagged by a template-switch adaptor that had 12 random nucleotides. TCRdb called the 5' RACE reads again in MiXCR, with one record for every CDR3 protein. The top ten clones hold 25% to 35% of a sample with 800,000 to 900,000 distinct CDR3 sequences, around two thirds of them seen once. The V call is TRBV7-6, the J call TRBJ2-5; TRBD1 aligns across 10 bases. The receptor comes from a man in his thirties or forties in good health. Sequences were obtained from blood. CDR3 amino acids: CASSLGQGFGETQYF. In DNA form, the CDR3 reads TGTGCCAGCAGCTTGGGACAGGGGTTTGGGGAGACCCAGTACTTC.